This is a list of T cell receptor beta chains from one sample in a study of early stage breast cancer tumors. TCRdb keeps only in-frame clones here, not all; method: immunoSEQ multiplex PCR. The sample has tens of thousands of clones, around 90% seen once; the top ten hold 4.5% to 5%. Source material: blood. These receptors were taken from a person aged 65 to 85 with breast cancer. CDR3s include the opening cysteine and the closing phenylalanine or tryptophan. D genes are given only for firm matches. Expanded clones are given a class, and other clones once, few, many or no size at all.

>TRBV18|TRBD1|.|TRBJ1-1
CASSPPGTGGNTEAFF
TGTGCCAGCTCACCTCCCGGGACAGGGGGCAACACTGAAGCTTTCTTT
>TRBV18|TRBD2|.|TRBJ2-7
CASSPGGGLAGDGHEQYF
TGTGCCAGCTCACCAGGTGGCGGACTAGCGGGAGACGGCCACGAGCAGTACTTC
>TRBV20-1|.|.|TRBJ1-1
CSATRNGEAFF
TGCAGTGCTACCCGAAACGGTGAAGCTTTCTTT
>TRBV7-3|.|.|TRBJ1-5
CASSLRGGGYSNQPQHF
TGTGCCAGCAGCTTACGAGGGGGGGGATATAGCAATCAGCCCCAGCATTTT
>TRBV11-2|.|.|TRBJ1-2
CASSLVGGWAYGYTF
TGTGCCAGCAGCTTAGTAGGGGGATGGGCCTATGGCTACACCTTC
>TRBV11-3|TRBD1|.|TRBJ1-2
CASSQGQASFTF
TGTGCCAGCAGCCAAGGACAGGCTTCATTCACCTTC
>TRBV23-1|.|.|TRBJ1-5
CASKLCCYCNQPQHF
TGCGCCAGCAAACTTTGTTGTTATTGCAATCAGCCCCAGCATTTT
>TRBV28|.|.|TRBJ1-6
CASRLGGTIYSPLHF
TGTGCCAGCAGGTTGGGAGGGACAATCTATTCACCCCTCCACTTT
>TRBV10-3|.|.|TRBJ1-1
CAISDSHEGGTEAFF
TGTGCCATCAGTGATAGCCACGAAGGAGGCACTGAAGCTTTCTTT
>TRBV4-2|.|.|TRBJ1-4
CASSQDVQGREKLFF
TGTGCCAGCAGCCAAGATGTGCAGGGTCGGGAAAAACTGTTTTTT
>TRBV27|.|.|TRBJ1-5
CASSLDGGSNQPQHF
TGTGCCAGCAGTTTGGACGGGGGAAGCAATCAGCCCCAGCATTTT
>TRBV10-2|.|once|TRBJ1-4
CASSEYGTNEKLFF
TGCGCCAGCAGTGAATACGGGACTAATGAAAAACTGTTTTTT
>TRBV6-5|TRBD1|.|TRBJ1-4
CASSPGQGREKLFF
TGTGCCAGCAGTCCGGGACAGGGGCGAGAAAAACTGTTTTTT
>TRBV29-1|.|.|TRBJ2-2
CSVERVTGELFF
TGCAGCGTTGAACGGGTGACCGGGGAGCTGTTTTTT
>TRBV19|TRBD2|.|TRBJ2-1
CASTGLAHSYNEQFF
TGTGCCAGTACGGGACTAGCGCATTCCTACAATGAGCAGTTCTTC
>TRBV4-1|TRBD1|.|TRBJ1-5
CASSRQGSDQPQHF
TGCGCCAGCAGCCGACAGGGGTCGGATCAGCCCCAGCATTTT
>TRBV2|.|.|TRBJ2-7
CASTIIGGNEQYF
TGTGCCAGCACTATTATTGGCGGGAACGAGCAGTACTTC
>TRBV2|.|.|TRBJ2-1
CASRRTRGGYNEQFF
TGTGCCAGCAGACGCACTAGGGGGGGTTACAATGAGCAGTTCTTC
>TRBV19|TRBD1|.|TRBJ1-5
CASTFMTGFSNQPQHF
TGTGCCAGTACCTTTATGACAGGGTTCAGCAATCAGCCCCAGCATTTT
>TRBV6-6|TRBD1|.|TRBJ2-1
CASSYTGQGGNEQFF
TGTGCCAGCAGTTATACCGGACAGGGCGGCAATGAGCAGTTCTTC
>TRBV10-3|.|.|TRBJ1-2
CAISEAGVDYGYTF
TGTGCCATCAGTGAAGCGGGAGTTGACTATGGCTACACCTTC
>TRBV25-1|TRBD1|.|TRBJ2-2
CASSKAGTGSGELFF
TGTGCCAGCAGTAAGGCCGGGACAGGGTCCGGGGAGCTGTTTTTT
>TRBV2|TRBD1|.|TRBJ2-7
CASFKRQGIYEQYF
TGTGCCAGCTTCAAAAGACAGGGCATCTACGAGCAGTACTTC
>TRBV5-1|TRBD2|once|TRBJ2-3
CASSLLGGVSTDTQYF
TGCGCCAGCAGCTTGTTGGGGGGGGTTAGCACAGATACGCAGTATTTT
>TRBV19|.|once|TRBJ1-1
CASSIDGDTEAFF
TGTGCCAGTAGTATCGACGGGGACACTGAAGCTTTCTTT
>TRBV14|.|.|TRBJ1-4
CASSPSGIEKLFF
TGTGCCAGCAGCCCTTCGGGGATCGAAAAACTGTTTTTT
>TRBV7-2|TRBD1|.|TRBJ1-5
CASSSGTGLQPQHF
TGTGCCAGCAGCTCAGGGACAGGGCTTCAGCCCCAGCATTTT
>TRBV6-1|.|few|TRBJ1-6
CASRITRRELPLHF
TGTGCCAGCAGGATTACACGAAGGGAGCTTCCCCTCCACTTT
>TRBV6-5|.|.|TRBJ1-2
CASSHGQGDYGYTF
TGTGCCAGCAGTCACGGACAAGGAGACTATGGCTACACCTTC
>TRBV6-1|TRBD1|.|TRBJ2-1
CASSVTGVGSYNEQFF
TGTGCCAGCAGTGTCACAGGGGTCGGCTCCTACAATGAGCAGTTCTTC
>TRBV6-1|.|.|TRBJ1-1
CASRWGTNTEAFF
TGTGCCAGCAGGTGGGGCACGAACACTGAAGCTTTCTTT
>TRBV25-1|TRBD2|.|TRBJ2-2
CASRERAGGNTGELFF
TGTGCCAGTCGAGAACGAGCGGGGGGGAACACCGGGGAGCTGTTTTTT
>TRBV28|TRBD1|.|TRBJ2-7
CASSPRTGVYEQYF
TGTGCCAGCAGTCCAAGGACAGGGGTTTACGAGCAGTACTTC
>TRBV30|.|.|TRBJ1-2
CAWMAYGYTF
TGTGCCTGGATGGCCTATGGCTACACCTTC
>TRBV19|.|.|TRBJ2-1
CASSPTSLKQFF
TGTGCCAGTAGTCCTACTAGTCTGAAGCAGTTCTTC
>TRBV6-1|.|.|TRBJ1-1
CASSLRNTEAFF
TGTGCCAGCAGTCTGAGGAACACTGAAGCTTTCTTT
>TRBV7-2|TRBD2|.|TRBJ2-1
CASSSPTSGGVRGLYEQFF
TGTGCCAGCAGCTCTCCGACTAGCGGGGGGGTCCGTGGATTGTATGAGCAGTTCTTC
>TRBV11-3|.|.|TRBJ2-6
CASSLDRGTNVLTF
TGTGCCAGCAGCTTAGACAGGGGTACCAACGTCCTGACTTTC
>TRBV4-2|.|few|TRBJ1-5
CASSQQGGQPQHF
TGTGCCAGCAGCCAGCAGGGAGGCCAGCCCCAGCATTTT
>TRBV10-1|TRBD2|.|TRBJ2-7
CASSPGTSGKEQYF
TGCGCCAGCAGTCCCGGGACTAGCGGGAAAGAGCAGTACTTC
>TRBV7-2|TRBD1|.|TRBJ2-7
CASSKDRRPTYEQYF
TGTGCCAGCAGCAAGGACAGGCGTCCCACCTACGAGCAGTACTTC
>TRBV7-2|TRBD1|.|TRBJ1-4
CASSFRGRGDEKLFF
TGTGCCAGCAGCTTCCGAGGCAGGGGGGATGAAAAACTGTTTTTT
>TRBV5-8|.|.|TRBJ1-6
CASSFGGSQGSPLHF
TGTGCCAGCAGCTTTGGGGGCAGCCAAGGTTCACCCCTCCACTTT
>TRBV6-6|.|once|TRBJ1-1
CASTQHRGTEAFF
TGTGCCAGCACACAACACCGGGGGACTGAAGCTTTCTTT
>TRBV6-4|.|.|TRBJ2-2
CASSDSYRIAEENTGELFF
TGTGCCAGCAGTGACTCTTACCGAATAGCGGAAGAGAACACCGGGGAGCTGTTTTTT
>TRBV2|TRBD1|.|TRBJ1-1
CASRLGQANTEAFF
TGTGCCAGCAGACTCGGACAGGCGAACACTGAAGCTTTCTTT
>TRBV19|.|.|TRBJ2-3
CASSVDWTDTQYF
TGTGCCAGTAGTGTCGACTGGACAGATACGCAGTATTTT
>TRBV7-9|.|.|TRBJ1-4
CASSLSQTGLEKLFF
TGTGCCAGCAGCTTGTCCCAGACAGGTCTTGAAAAACTGTTTTTT